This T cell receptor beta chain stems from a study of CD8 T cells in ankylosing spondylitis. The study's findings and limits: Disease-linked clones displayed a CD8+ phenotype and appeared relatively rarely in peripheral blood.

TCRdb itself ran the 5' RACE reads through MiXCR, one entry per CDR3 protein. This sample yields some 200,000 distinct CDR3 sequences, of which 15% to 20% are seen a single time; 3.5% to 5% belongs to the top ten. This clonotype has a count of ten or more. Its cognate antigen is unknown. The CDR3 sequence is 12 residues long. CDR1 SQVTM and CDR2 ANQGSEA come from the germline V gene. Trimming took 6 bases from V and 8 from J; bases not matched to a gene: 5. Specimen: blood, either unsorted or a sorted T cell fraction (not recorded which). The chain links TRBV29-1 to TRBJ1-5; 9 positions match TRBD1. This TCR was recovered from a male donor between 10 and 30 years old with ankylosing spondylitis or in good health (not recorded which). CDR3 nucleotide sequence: TGCAGCGTGGGACAGGGAATGGAGCCCCAGCATTTT. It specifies CSVGQGMEPQHF.